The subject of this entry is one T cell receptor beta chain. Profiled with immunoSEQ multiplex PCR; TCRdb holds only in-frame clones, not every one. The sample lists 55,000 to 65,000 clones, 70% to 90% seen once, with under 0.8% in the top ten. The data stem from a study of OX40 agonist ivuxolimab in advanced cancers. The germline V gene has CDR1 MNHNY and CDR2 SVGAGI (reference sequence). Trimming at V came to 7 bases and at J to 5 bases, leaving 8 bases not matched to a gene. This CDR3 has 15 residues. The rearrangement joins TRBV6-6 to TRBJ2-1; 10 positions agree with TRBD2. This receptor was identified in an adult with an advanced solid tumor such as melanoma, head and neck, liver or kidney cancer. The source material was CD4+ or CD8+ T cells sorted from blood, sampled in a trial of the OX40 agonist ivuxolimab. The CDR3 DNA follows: TGTGCCAGCATACAGCGGGAGGGCTCAAACAATGAGCAGTTCTTC. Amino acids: CASIQREGSNNEQFF.